These 29 T cell receptor beta chains originate from one sample sequenced in a study of metastatic and nonmetastatic thyroid tumors (dated by TCRdb to about 2020). No treatment had been received by any patient before thyroid surgery. Library preparation used PCR. The sequencing machine was an Illumina HiSeq 4000. TCRdb redid the processing of the public reads, applying fastp at Q25 and MiXCR, and retained in-frame beta chains. This sample has some 30,000 clones in its table, and about 10% of those were observed once. The ten largest account for 16% of the sample. Sequencing was carried out using blood. These receptors all come from a female donor with papillary thyroid cancer or a benign thyroid nodule (not recorded which). Some clones in this sample may be carry-over from other donors' samples.

This clone was counted at least ten times. The chain joins TRBV5-4 to TRBJ1-2, with TRBD1 matching over 8 bases. The CDR3 totals 15 residues. The V gene's germline CDR1 is SGHNT and CDR2 YYREEE (reference sequence). V lost 4 bases, J lost 2 bases, and 7 bases stayed unmatched. The CDR3, as DNA: TGTGCCAGCAGCCTTGGACAGGGAGGGAACTATGGCTACACCTTC. Translating gives CASSLGQGGNYGYTF.

This clone has just a few counts. The rearrangement links TRBV2 to TRBJ2-7; D may be TRBD1 or TRBD2 (6 bases each). CDR1 is SNHLY, CDR2 FYNNEI, per germline. There are 14 residues in the CDR3. V shed 9 bases and J shed 7 bases, with 22 bases lying between them. CDR3: CASTPGVGGEEQYF. The CDR3 coding sequence is TGTGCCAGTACTCCGGGAGTCGGGGGCGAAGAGCAGTACTTC.

The sample holds a few counts of this clone. V gene TRBV10-1 combines with J gene TRBJ2-1; TRBD2 is a possible D gene (5 bases). The V end was cut by 6 bases, the J end by 6 bases, with 12 bases between. Germline CDR1 and CDR2: WNHNN and SYGVQD (reference sequence). The CDR3 has 13 amino acids. The CDR3 is CASSGLGGNEQFF. The CDR3 DNA follows: TGCGCCAGCAGCGGCCTCGGAGGCAATGAGCAGTTCTTC.

This clone was seen ten or more times. This sequence may be a read error, since a much larger clone differs from it by one base. This chain links TRBV30 with TRBJ2-1, with TRBD2 as a possible D gene (5 bases). The germline CDR1 and CDR2 sequences are GTSNPN and SVGIG (reference sequence). The CDR3 totals 12 residues. With 1 base removed from V and 8 bases from J, the gap between germline ends came to 9 bases. The CDR3, as DNA: TGTGCCTGGAGTGGCCCGAGGGATGAGCAGTTCTTC. Translated, it gives CAWSGPRDEQFF.

This clone has at least ten counts. V gene TRBV5-1 combines with J gene TRBJ2-3, with unresolved D. This CDR3 is 14 amino acids long. The germline V gene encodes CDR1 SGHRS and CDR2 YFSETQ. V was trimmed by 0 bases and J by 6 bases, leaving 11 bases between them. The DNA for the CDR3 is TGCGCCAGCAGCTTGGCTTCGAAAGGGGATACGCAGTATTTT. Its translation is CASSLASKGDTQYF.

The sample holds many counts of this clone. The chain couples TRBV5-6 to TRBJ1-5, with D unresolved. CDR3 length: 14 amino acids. Between the trimmed V and J ends, which lost 5 bases and 4 bases, there was a span of 13 bases. Looked up from germline, CDR1 is SGHDT and CDR2 is YYEEEE. CDR3 nucleotide sequence: TGTGCCAGCAGACACGGCCCGGGGAATCAGCCCCAGCATTTT. Protein: CASRHGPGNQPQHF.

The chain links TRBV28 to TRBJ2-2; no definite D call. This CDR3 contains 14 residues. Deletions cut 7 bases from V and 4 bases from J, with 13 bases between. The germline V gene has CDR1 MDHEN and CDR2 SYDVKM. In DNA, the CDR3 is TGTGCCAGCATCGGTCAGGTGCGCACCGGGGAGCTGTTTTTT. It encodes CASIGQVRTGELFF.

This clone was found many times. V is TRBV12-3 or TRBV12-4 and J is TRBJ2-1; 10 bases align to TRBD2. The CDR3 extends over 16 amino acids. With 5 bases clipped from V and 3 bases from J, the junction kept 7 bases outside the gene matches. The CDR3 coding sequence is TGTGCCAGCAGTCGCCCTCTAGCGGGAGACTACAATGAGCAGTTCTTC. Translating gives CASSRPLAGDYNEQFF.

This clone has ten or more counts. The genes are TRBV6-1 and TRBJ2-3, with TRBD1 matching 7 bases. CDR3 length: 15 amino acids. J gave up 2 bases and V 5 bases, and 7 bases lay outside the gene matches. The V gene's germline CDR1 is MNHNS and CDR2 SASEGT. Here the CDR3 reads CASSTQGVYTDTQYF. The CDR3 DNA sequence: TGTGCCAGCAGTACCCAGGGGGTCTACACAGATACGCAGTATTTT.

This clone was counted ten times or more. V usage is TRBV4-3 and J usage is TRBJ2-1; the D gene is possibly TRBD1 (5 bases). With 0 bases removed from V and 4 bases from J, the gap between germline ends came to 10 bases. The CDR3 has 15 amino acids. Looked up from germline, CDR1 is LGHNA and CDR2 is YSLEER. CDR3 coding DNA: TGCGCCAGCAGCCAAGACCAGGGTTATTACAATGAGCAGTTCTTC. Protein: CASSQDQGYYNEQFF.

This clone occurred many times. The chain carries TRBV5-6 and TRBJ2-1, with a tentative D call TRBD2 (6 bases). Germline CDR1 SGHDT, CDR2 YYEEEE. This CDR3 contains 15 residues. V was clipped by 4 bases and J by 7 bases, with 18 bases between them. CDR3 protein: CASSLGGWLPNEQFF. The CDR3 nucleotides read TGTGCCAGCAGCCTGGGAGGCTGGCTCCCGAATGAGCAGTTCTTC.

By share, this clone ranks as medium-sized. The J gene is TRBJ2-6, the V gene TRBV28; D unclear. The V end lost 6 bases, the J end lost 4 bases, and 13 bases lay between the germline ends. CDR3 length: 15 amino acids. Germline lookup yields CDR1 MDHEN and CDR2 SYDVKM. As DNA, the CDR3 is TGTGCCAGCAGGGGTGAAGGACGCGGGGCCAACGTCCTGACTTTC. Translation gives CASRGEGRGANVLTF.

This clone was counted only a few times. The conserved phenylalanine or tryptophan normally closing the CDR3 is absent here, so this likely arose from a read error. The DNA is omitted, as the CDR3 cannot be located on it reliably, and the CDR3 follows TCRdb's listing. The V call is TRBV6-9, the J call TRBJ2-3; the table calls TRBD2, which could not be checked here. The length of the CDR3 is 13 amino acids, counting both ends. Germline V gives CDR1 MNHGY, CDR2 SVAAGI. The CDR3 region is CASSYSGGNTQSY.

This clone was seen a few times. Other DNA sequences from this sample encode an identical CDR3 as well. The chain is built from TRBV20-1 and TRBJ2-2; D is unresolved. The CDR3 has 13 residues. From germline, CDR1 is DFQATT and CDR2 SNEGSKA (reference sequence). Trimming removed 3 bases at V and 3 bases at J, with 8 bases between. This chain's CDR3 is CSASRSDTGELFF. The CDR3 DNA reads TGCAGTGCTAGTAGGTCGGACACCGGGGAGCTGTTTTTT.

This clone was seen only a few times. The V gene is TRBV28, the J gene TRBJ2-2; 9 bases line up with TRBD1. This CDR3 contains 15 residues. Germline V CDR1 and CDR2: MDHEN, SYDVKM. V shed 7 bases and J 6 bases; nucleotides not matched to a gene: 9. The CDR3 reads CASTKDRGWSGELFF. The CDR3, as DNA: TGTGCCAGCACCAAAGACAGGGGGTGGTCCGGGGAGCTGTTTTTT. The full variable domain, completed using reference TRBV28 and TRBJ2-2, is DVKVTQSSRYLVKRTGEKVFLECVQDMDHENMFWYRQDPGLGLRLIYFSYDVKMKEKGDIPEGYSVSREKKERFSLILESASTNQTSMYLCASTKDRGWSGELFFGEGSRLTVL.

This clone occurred many times. The rearrangement links TRBV20-1 to TRBJ1-2; 7 nucleotides line up with TRBD1. The V gene end was trimmed by 1 base and the J gene end by 5 bases; junction bases not matched to a gene: 1. The CDR3 contains 12 residues. Germline CDR1 is DFQATT and CDR2 is SNEGSKA (reference sequence). Here the CDR3 reads CSARAQGYGYTF. The CDR3 DNA reads as TGCAGTGCTAGAGCACAGGGGTATGGCTACACCTTC.

This clone came up many times. The rearrangement links TRBV5-6 to TRBJ1-2; TRBD1 agrees at 8 bases. Germline V gene data show CDR1 as SGHDT and CDR2 as YYEEEE. V lost 0 bases to trimming and J lost 7 bases; unmatched junction nucleotides: 5. The CDR3 is 14 amino acids. The DNA of the CDR3 is TGTGCCAGCAGCTTGGTGGACAGGGATGCTGGCTACACCTTC. Translating gives CASSLVDRDAGYTF.

In its sample, this clone was seen many times. The chain employs TRBV7-6 and TRBJ2-3, with D tentatively TRBD2 (6 bases). The germline gives CDR1 SGHVS, CDR2 FNYEAQ. Between the trimmed V and J ends, which lost 5 bases and 5 bases, there was a span of 23 bases. The CDR3 has 17 residues. The CDR3 bases are TGTGCCAGCAGCGAGCAGGTATCTAGCGTTGGGTTAGATACGCAGTATTTT. This sequence encodes CASSEQVSSVGLDTQYF.

This clone was seen a handful of times. The chain combines TRBV7-6 with TRBJ2-1; 11 bases agree with TRBD2. CDR3 size: 18 residues. Germline loops: CDR1 SGHVS, CDR2 FNYEAQ. V was pared by 1 base and J by 0 bases, with 5 bases of the junction left unmatched. In DNA, the CDR3 is TGTGCCAGCAGCTTAGGCACTAGCGGGGGTAGCTCCTACAATGAGCAGTTCTTC. Translating gives CASSLGTSGGSSYNEQFF.

This clone was picked up many times. V is TRBV5-4 and J is TRBJ2-1; 10 bases line up with TRBD2. Per the germline V gene, CDR1 is SGHNT and CDR2 is YYREEE (reference sequence). This CDR3 spans 17 amino acids. V lost 0 bases, J lost 8 bases, and 11 bases stayed unmatched. CDR3 sequence: CASSLVARASGSYEQFF. The CDR3 bases are TGTGCCAGCAGCTTGGTAGCTCGGGCTAGCGGGAGCTATGAGCAGTTCTTC.

This clone was seen at least ten times. Here the CDR3 DNA reads TGTGCCAGCAGCTTAGTGGAGGGACTACGTGGCTACACCTTC. Its protein product is CASSLVEGLRGYTF. The chain links TRBV7-6 to TRBJ1-2, with a possible D match to TRBD1 (5 bases). Germline V gene data show CDR1 as SGHVS and CDR2 as FNYEAQ. V was cut by 1 base and J by 7 bases, with 13 bases left in between. The CDR3 spans 14 residues.

This chain connects TRBV12-3 or TRBV12-4 to TRBJ1-2; 8 positions match TRBD1. The CDR3 has 13 amino acids. Trimming at V came to 0 bases and at J to 8 bases, leaving 2 bases not matched to a gene. Written as DNA, the CDR3 is TGTGCCAGCAGTTTAGCGGACAGGGCCGGCTACACCTTC. Protein product: CASSLADRAGYTF.

This clone has more than one count but fewer than ten. A much larger clone differs from this one at a single base, so this may be a read error. Other DNA sequences in the same sample also yield this CDR3. This chain connects TRBV5-1 to TRBJ1-1; 7 bases align to TRBD1. The CDR3 contains 14 residues. The germline CDR1 and CDR2 sequences are SGHRS and YFSETQ. The CDR3 DNA follows: TGCGCCGGCAGCTTGGCAGGGGGGAACACTGAAGCTTTCTTT. The encoded protein is CAGSLAGGNTEAFF.

This clone was counted at least ten times. It may be a read error: a sequence one base away is much more abundant. The chain uses TRBV28 and TRBJ1-1; 8 bases map to TRBD1. V lost 5 bases, J lost 5 bases, and 10 bases stayed unmatched. From germline, CDR1 is MDHEN and CDR2 SYDVKM. The CDR3 contains 15 residues. The CDR3 protein is CASSVTQGVGTEAFF. For the CDR3, the DNA is TGTGCCAGCAGTGTTACACAGGGGGTAGGAACTGAAGCTTTCTTT.

In this sample, this clone turned up many times. The V call is TRBV29-1, the J call TRBJ2-1, with 9 bases that match TRBD2. The CDR3 spans 18 residues. CDR1 and CDR2 (germline): SQVTM, ANQGSEA. Unmatched junction bases numbered 12, after V lost 0 bases and J lost 3 bases. CDR3 amino acids: CSVEDPHPGLAHYNEQFF. In nucleotides, the CDR3 is TGCAGCGTTGAAGATCCCCATCCGGGACTAGCTCACTACAATGAGCAGTTCTTC.

This clone was found many times. V is TRBV6-5 and J is TRBJ2-7, with TRBD2 identical over 7 bases. This CDR3 is built from 17 residues. Germline trimming cut 4 bases from V and 3 bases from J; bases unmatched to any gene: 15. CDR1 MNHEY and CDR2 SVGAGI come from the germline V gene. The CDR3 DNA reads as TGTGCCAGCAGTTCCCGAGTATCCCGGGACTACTTCTACGAGCAGTACTTC. Amino acid sequence: CASSSRVSRDYFYEQYF.

This clone was detected ten times or more. J is TRBJ1-1 and V is TRBV10-3, with D perhaps matching TRBD1 (5 bases). The CDR3 has 14 amino acids. Germline CDR1 and CDR2: ENHRY and SYGVKD. V lost 6 bases to trimming and J lost 1 base, with 12 bases between them. The CDR3 spells CAISPGPENTEAFF. DNA of the CDR3: TGTGCCATCAGCCCGGGACCCGAGAACACTGAAGCTTTCTTT.

There are many counts of this clone. CDR3 nucleotide sequence: TGTGCCAGCAGCTTGTCACCCACAGATACGCAGTATTTT. Translation gives CASSLSPTDTQYF. The rearrangement uses TRBV5-4 and TRBJ2-3; D not certain. V lost 1 base to trimming and J lost 2 bases, with 5 bases between them. CDR1 and CDR2 from the germline V gene are SGHNT and YYREEE (reference sequence). CDR3 size: 13 residues. Full variable domain (remainder filled in from reference TRBV5-4 and TRBJ2-3): ETGVTQSPTHLIKTRGQQVTLRCSSQSGHNTVSWYQQALGQGPQFIFQYYREEENGRGNFPPRFSGLQFPNYSSELNVNALELDDSALYLCASSLSPTDTQYFGPGTRLTVL.

This clone was observed many times. The V call is TRBV10-1, the J call TRBJ2-5; either TRBD1 or TRBD2 may supply D (5 bases each). The V gene's germline CDR1 is WNHNN and CDR2 SYGVQD (reference sequence). The CDR3 contains 14 residues. V gave up 3 bases and J gave up 4 bases, with 12 bases separating them. CDR3 protein: CASSERDGVETQYF. The CDR3 nucleotides read TGCGCCAGCAGTGAACGGGACGGAGTAGAGACCCAGTACTTC.